These 10 T cell receptor beta chains share one sample of origin, sequenced in a study of CD8 T cells in ankylosing spondylitis. Whole-study findings and limits: The study identified a TCR beta motif of under ten highly homologous variants that appeared characteristic of ankylosing spondylitis blood.

TCRdb reprocessed the 5' RACE reads via MiXCR and lists one record per CDR3 protein. Of 200,000 to 250,000 distinct CDR3 sequences in the sample, around 16% were seen once. The antigens of these receptors remain unknown. Specimen: blood, either unsorted or a sorted T cell fraction (not recorded which). Receptor source: a male donor with ankylosing spondylitis.

The CDR3, as DNA: TGCGCCAGCAGCCAGGGGACAGGCCACACCCAGCATTTT. Amino acid sequence: CASSQGTGHTQHF. The V gene is TRBV4-3, the J gene TRBJ1-5, with 8 bases identical to TRBD1. This CDR3 has 13 residues. V shed 3 bases, J shed 11 bases, and the junction held 6 bases outside the gene matches. CDR1 and CDR2 from the germline V gene are LGHNA and YSLEER.

This clonotype occurred a few times. The V call is TRBV4-3, the J call TRBJ2-1; TRBD2 matches at 10 bases. V was pared by 0 bases and J by 5 bases, with 7 bases of the junction left unmatched. CDR1 is LGHNA, CDR2 YSLEER, per germline. CDR3 size: 17 residues. The CDR3 sequence is CASSQDRASGGHNEQFF. The CDR3 DNA is TGCGCCAGCAGCCAAGATAGGGCTAGCGGGGGACACAATGAGCAGTTCTTC.

This clonotype turned up a few times. V is TRBV3-1 and J is TRBJ1-1; 8 nucleotides match TRBD1. The V gene end was trimmed by 6 bases and the J gene end by 0 bases; junction bases not matched to a gene: 12. The CDR3 is 17 residues long. Germline V gene sequence: CDR1 LGHDT, CDR2 YNNKEL (reference sequence). The CDR3 loop is CASSQHDRGPMNTEAFF. The CDR3 DNA reads as TGTGCCAGCAGTCAGCACGACAGGGGCCCTATGAACACTGAAGCTTTCTTT.

The rearrangement uses TRBV7-9 and TRBJ2-7; TRBD2 aligns across 7 bases. This CDR3 comprises 14 residues. The ends lost 5 bases at V and 0 bases at J; junction bases unmatched: 4. Germline CDR1 and CDR2: SEHNR and FQNEAQ (reference sequence). The CDR3 reads CASSHRDYSYEQYF. The CDR3 coding sequence is TGTGCCAGCAGCCACCGGGACTACTCCTACGAGCAGTACTTC.

This clonotype was observed a few times. The rearrangement joins TRBV12-3 or TRBV12-4 to TRBJ2-7; D possibly corresponds to TRBD2 (5 bases). The CDR3 is 14 residues long. V lost 1 base to trimming and J lost 6 bases, with 13 bases between them. The CDR3 nucleotides are TGTGCCAGCAGTTTAGATGCGGGTTCGGTCGAGCAGTACTTC. Its protein product is CASSLDAGSVEQYF.

This clonotype occurred a few times. The rearrangement joins TRBV5-1 to TRBJ1-1; the match to TRBD1 covers 11 bases. Trimming at V came to 0 bases and at J to 0 bases, leaving 4 bases not matched to a gene. CDR1 and CDR2 from the germline V gene are SGHRS and YFSETQ. This CDR3 contains 17 residues. The CDR3 nucleotides are TGCGCCAGCAGCTTGGTTGGACAGGGGGCTATGAACACTGAAGCTTTCTTT. This encodes CASSLVGQGAMNTEAFF.

This clonotype was seen only a few times. The V call is TRBV27, the J call TRBJ2-7; D perhaps matches TRBD1 (6 bases). Germline V gives CDR1 MNHEY, CDR2 SMNVEV (reference sequence). Trimming removed 3 bases from V and 5 bases from J, with 14 bases in between. This CDR3 has 14 amino acids. The chain's CDR3 is CASSFSLGADEQYF. DNA for the CDR3: TGTGCCAGCAGTTTCTCACTGGGGGCCGACGAGCAGTACTTC.

This clonotype was picked up a small number of times. The rearrangement uses TRBV7-9 and TRBJ1-1; 7 bases are a match to TRBD1. This CDR3 comprises 15 residues. Germline CDR1 reads SEHNR; CDR2 reads FQNEAQ (reference sequence). V trimming: 5 bases; J trimming: 2 bases; junction bases outside the gene matches: 8. The CDR3 DNA reads as TGTGCCAGCAGCACCCGGACAGGAGAAAACACTGAAGCTTTCTTT. It is translated as CASSTRTGENTEAFF.

The chain combines TRBV5-1 with TRBJ1-4; TRBD1 matches 10 bases. Looked up from germline, CDR1 is SGHRS and CDR2 is YFSETQ. Trimming removed 1 base from V and 3 bases from J; junction bases left unmatched: 6. The CDR3 has 17 residues. This chain's CDR3 is CASSLPGQGSPNEKLFF. DNA for the CDR3: TGCGCCAGCAGCTTGCCGGGACAGGGGAGCCCTAATGAAAAACTGTTTTTT.

This clonotype appeared a few times. The gene calls are TRBV7-2 and TRBJ2-5; no firm D call. From germline, CDR1 is SGHTA and CDR2 FQGNSA. V gave up 1 base and J gave up 5 bases, with 11 bases separating them. This CDR3 has 14 residues. The CDR3 protein is CASSLDSGSETQYF. In nucleotides, the CDR3 is TGTGCCAGCAGCTTAGACTCGGGCAGTGAGACCCAGTACTTC.